Each of the 17 T cell receptor beta chains below was sequenced from the same sample in a study of blood T cell repertoires in COVID-19. The assay was immunoSEQ multiplex PCR, and TCRdb's table has in-frame clones only and misses some. The table includes a few hundred thousand clones, around 88% detected once. Input material: peripheral blood. The receptors were gathered from a woman in her twenties or thirties who had recovered from COVID-19.

The J gene is TRBJ2-7, the V gene TRBV7-9; 8 bases align to TRBD1. Germline V CDR1 and CDR2: SEHNR, FQNEAQ (reference sequence). The ends lost 3 bases at V and 4 bases at J; junction bases unmatched: 8. This CDR3 is built from 15 residues. CDR3 region: CASSLGGQAGYEQYF. The DNA for the CDR3 is TGTGCCAGCAGCTTGGGGGGACAGGCAGGGTACGAGCAGTACTTC. The variable domain in full, completed from reference TRBV7-9 and TRBJ2-7, reads DTGVSQNPRHKITKRGQNVTFRCDPISEHNRLYWYRQTLGQGPEFLTYFQNEAQLEKSRLLSDRFSAERPKGSFSTLEIQRTEQGDSAMYLCASSLGGQAGYEQYFGPGTRLTVT.

This clone was counted between two and nine times. V and J are TRBV12-5 and TRBJ2-3; a weak D match, TRBD1 (5 bases). V gave up 1 base and J gave up 1 base, with 12 bases separating them. The germline gives CDR1 LGHNT, CDR2 FRNRAP. The CDR3 totals 16 residues. DNA for the CDR3: TGTGCTAGTGGTTTGGGGGGCGGTGGGGGCACAGATACGCAGTATTTT. Encoded protein: CASGLGGGGGTDTQYF.

The chain carries TRBV27 and TRBJ1-6, with a tentative D call TRBD1 (5 bases). The CDR3 loop spans 15 amino acids. V dropped 0 bases and J dropped 9 bases, with 12 bases sitting between them. Germline assignment: CDR1 MNHEY and CDR2 SMNVEV (reference sequence). CDR3 nucleotides: TGTGCCAGCAGTTTATCTCAGGGAGGCGCTTCACCCCTCCACTTT. Encoded protein: CASSLSQGGASPLHF.

This sequence joins TRBV4-3 and TRBJ2-1, with 9 bases aligning to TRBD1. This CDR3 spans 16 amino acids. J gave up 4 bases and V 3 bases, and 7 bases lay outside the gene matches. Germline V lookup: CDR1 LGHNA, CDR2 YSLEER. CDR3 region: CASSHEGQGNYNEQFF. The CDR3 nucleotides read TGCGCCAGCAGCCATGAGGGACAGGGCAATTACAATGAGCAGTTCTTC.

The V call is TRBV2, the J call TRBJ1-3, with 7 bases that match TRBD1. The CDR3 spans 18 residues. Germline-derived CDR1 and CDR2 are SNHLY and FYNNEI. The junction had 15 bases not matched to a gene; V was cut back by 5 bases and J by 2 bases. The CDR3 nucleotides are TGTGCCAGCAGTTCGCTAACAGGGGAAAAGGAGCCTGGAAACACCATATATTTT. Its translation: CASSSLTGEKEPGNTIYF.

This clone has just one count. The V call is TRBV18, the J call TRBJ1-1; TRBD1 aligns across 7 bases. The junction had 6 bases not matched to a gene; V was cut back by 1 base and J by 4 bases. The germline V gene encodes CDR1 KGHSH and CDR2 LQKENI. The CDR3 contains 15 residues. The CDR3 sequence: CASSPRVDRVTEAFF. The CDR3 coding sequence is TGTGCCAGCTCACCACGGGTCGACAGGGTCACTGAAGCTTTCTTT. Combining the CDR3 with reference TRBV18 and TRBJ1-1 gives the whole variable domain NAGVMQNPRHLVRRRGQEARLRCSPMKGHSHVYWYRQLPEEGLKFMVYLQKENIIDESGMPKERFSAEFPKEGPSILRIQQVVRGDSAAYFCASSPRVDRVTEAFFGQGTRLTVV.

The J gene is TRBJ1-1, the V gene TRBV25-1; 9 positions agree with TRBD1. This CDR3 region has 15 residues. J was trimmed by 4 bases and V by 3 bases; bases with no gene match: 6. From germline, CDR1 is MGHDK and CDR2 SYGVNS. The CDR3, as DNA: TGTGCCAGCAGTGACAGACAGGGGGATGGCACTGAAGCTTTCTTT. It encodes CASSDRQGDGTEAFF.

The chain employs TRBV5-4 and TRBJ2-3; TRBD1 matches at 7 bases. J was trimmed by 3 bases and V by 6 bases; bases with no gene match: 4. The CDR3 is made up of 13 amino acids. Germline assignment: CDR1 SGHNT and CDR2 YYREEE (reference sequence). This chain's CDR3 is CASIVTGTDTQYF. Written as DNA, the CDR3 is TGTGCCAGCATCGTGACAGGGACAGATACGCAGTATTTT.

The chain joins TRBV2 to TRBJ2-1, with a possible D match to TRBD1 (6 bases). Germline CDR1 and CDR2: SNHLY and FYNNEI. Trimming removed 4 bases from V and 2 bases from J, with 9 bases in between. This CDR3 has 14 residues. The CDR3 region has the DNA TGTGCCAGCAGTGCTCGACAGGCCTACAATGAGCAGTTCTTC. Amino acid sequence: CASSARQAYNEQFF.

The chain links TRBV6-6 to TRBJ1-5; D perhaps matches TRBD1 (5 bases). V was pared by 2 bases and J by 4 bases, with 12 bases between. The CDR3 has 15 residues. CDR1 and CDR2 from the germline V gene are MNHNY and SVGAGI (reference sequence). The CDR3 here is CASSYVSGGNQPQHF. CDR3 nucleotide sequence: TGTGCCAGCAGTTACGTCTCGGGGGGAAATCAGCCCCAGCATTTT.

In its sample, this clone was seen a few times. The chain has TRBV7-9 and TRBJ1-1, with 10 bases identical to TRBD1. CDR3 length: 15 amino acids. Per the germline V gene, CDR1 is SEHNR and CDR2 is FQNEAQ (reference sequence). The V gene end was trimmed by 4 bases and the J gene end by 3 bases; junction bases not matched to a gene: 5. The CDR3 protein is CASSYQDRGDTEAFF. The CDR3 DNA is TGTGCCAGCAGCTACCAGGACAGGGGGGACACTGAAGCTTTCTTT.

The rearrangement joins TRBV7-9 to TRBJ2-7; tentatively, D is TRBD2 (5 bases). Trimming cost V 4 bases and J 2 bases, with 18 bases left between them. In germline, CDR1 is SEHNR, CDR2 FQNEAQ (reference sequence). The CDR3 has 16 residues. In DNA form, the CDR3 reads TGTGCCAGCAGCTCCCGGATGGCAAGCGGACCCTACGAGCAGTACTTC. Its protein is CASSSRMASGPYEQYF.

The chain couples TRBV21-1 to TRBJ2-7; the table's TRBD1 call for D was not verified on the DNA. TRBV21-1 is a known pseudogene. The CDR3 contains 14 residues. Written as DNA, the CDR3 is TGTGCCAGCAAGCGGGCTCAGGGGGAATACGAGCAGTACTTC. Its protein is CASKRAQGEYEQYF.

This sequence joins TRBV29-1 and TRBJ1-3; D is possibly TRBD1 (5 bases). Per germline, CDR1 SQVTM and CDR2 ANQGSEA. This CDR3 contains 12 residues. V was cut by 6 bases and J by 8 bases, with 14 bases left in between. CDR3 sequence reads: CSVAKGSDTIYF. DNA for the CDR3: TGCAGCGTAGCTAAGGGGTCGGACACCATATATTTT.

This clone was counted between two and nine times. The chain is built from TRBV7-3 and TRBJ2-3; D possibly corresponds to TRBD1 (5 bases). CDR3 size: 12 residues. The V end lost 5 bases, the J end lost 4 bases, and 7 bases lay between the germline ends. Germline lookup yields CDR1 SGHTA and CDR2 FQGTGA. The chain's CDR3 is CASSLGADTQYF. CDR3 nucleotide sequence: TGTGCCAGCAGCCTAGGGGCAGATACGCAGTATTTT.

The chain is built from TRBV2 and TRBJ1-1; possible D gene TRBD1, 5 bases. The CDR3 totals 13 residues. Germline V gene lookup returns CDR1 SNHLY and CDR2 FYNNEI. V lost 7 bases, J lost 1 base, and 10 bases lay in between. CDR3 sequence (DNA): TGTGCCAGCACAGACAGACAGAACACTGAAGCTTTCTTT. Protein sequence: CASTDRQNTEAFF.

CDR3 in amino acids: CASSLSGTSAYNEQFF. CDR3 bases: TGTGCCAGCAGTTTATCCGGAACTAGCGCCTACAATGAGCAGTTCTTC. The chain recombines TRBV28 with TRBJ2-1; 7 positions match TRBD2. This CDR3 is 16 amino acids long. V was pared by 1 base and J by 2 bases, with 5 bases of the junction left unmatched. Germline V gene data show CDR1 as MDHEN and CDR2 as SYDVKM.